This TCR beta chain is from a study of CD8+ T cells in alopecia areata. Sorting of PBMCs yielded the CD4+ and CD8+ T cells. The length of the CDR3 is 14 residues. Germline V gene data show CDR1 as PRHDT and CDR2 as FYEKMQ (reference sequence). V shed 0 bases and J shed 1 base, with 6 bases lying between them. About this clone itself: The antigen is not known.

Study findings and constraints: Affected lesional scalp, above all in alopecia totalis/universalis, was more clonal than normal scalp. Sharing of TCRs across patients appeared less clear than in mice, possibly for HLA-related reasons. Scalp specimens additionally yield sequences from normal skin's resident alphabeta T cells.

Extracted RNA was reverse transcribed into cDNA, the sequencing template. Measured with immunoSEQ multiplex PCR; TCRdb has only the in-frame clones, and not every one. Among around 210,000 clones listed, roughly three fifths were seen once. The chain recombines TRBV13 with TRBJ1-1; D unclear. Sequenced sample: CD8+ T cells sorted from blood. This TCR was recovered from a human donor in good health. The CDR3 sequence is CASSLGPENTEAFF. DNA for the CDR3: TGTGCCAGCAGCTTAGGGCCAGAGAACACTGAAGCTTTCTTT. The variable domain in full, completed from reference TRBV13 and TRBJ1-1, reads AAGVIQSPRHLIKEKRETATLKCYPIPRHDTVYWYQQGPGQDPQFLISFYEKMQSDKGSIPDRFSAQQFSDYHSELNMSSLELGDSALYFCASSLGPENTEAFFGQGTRLTVV.